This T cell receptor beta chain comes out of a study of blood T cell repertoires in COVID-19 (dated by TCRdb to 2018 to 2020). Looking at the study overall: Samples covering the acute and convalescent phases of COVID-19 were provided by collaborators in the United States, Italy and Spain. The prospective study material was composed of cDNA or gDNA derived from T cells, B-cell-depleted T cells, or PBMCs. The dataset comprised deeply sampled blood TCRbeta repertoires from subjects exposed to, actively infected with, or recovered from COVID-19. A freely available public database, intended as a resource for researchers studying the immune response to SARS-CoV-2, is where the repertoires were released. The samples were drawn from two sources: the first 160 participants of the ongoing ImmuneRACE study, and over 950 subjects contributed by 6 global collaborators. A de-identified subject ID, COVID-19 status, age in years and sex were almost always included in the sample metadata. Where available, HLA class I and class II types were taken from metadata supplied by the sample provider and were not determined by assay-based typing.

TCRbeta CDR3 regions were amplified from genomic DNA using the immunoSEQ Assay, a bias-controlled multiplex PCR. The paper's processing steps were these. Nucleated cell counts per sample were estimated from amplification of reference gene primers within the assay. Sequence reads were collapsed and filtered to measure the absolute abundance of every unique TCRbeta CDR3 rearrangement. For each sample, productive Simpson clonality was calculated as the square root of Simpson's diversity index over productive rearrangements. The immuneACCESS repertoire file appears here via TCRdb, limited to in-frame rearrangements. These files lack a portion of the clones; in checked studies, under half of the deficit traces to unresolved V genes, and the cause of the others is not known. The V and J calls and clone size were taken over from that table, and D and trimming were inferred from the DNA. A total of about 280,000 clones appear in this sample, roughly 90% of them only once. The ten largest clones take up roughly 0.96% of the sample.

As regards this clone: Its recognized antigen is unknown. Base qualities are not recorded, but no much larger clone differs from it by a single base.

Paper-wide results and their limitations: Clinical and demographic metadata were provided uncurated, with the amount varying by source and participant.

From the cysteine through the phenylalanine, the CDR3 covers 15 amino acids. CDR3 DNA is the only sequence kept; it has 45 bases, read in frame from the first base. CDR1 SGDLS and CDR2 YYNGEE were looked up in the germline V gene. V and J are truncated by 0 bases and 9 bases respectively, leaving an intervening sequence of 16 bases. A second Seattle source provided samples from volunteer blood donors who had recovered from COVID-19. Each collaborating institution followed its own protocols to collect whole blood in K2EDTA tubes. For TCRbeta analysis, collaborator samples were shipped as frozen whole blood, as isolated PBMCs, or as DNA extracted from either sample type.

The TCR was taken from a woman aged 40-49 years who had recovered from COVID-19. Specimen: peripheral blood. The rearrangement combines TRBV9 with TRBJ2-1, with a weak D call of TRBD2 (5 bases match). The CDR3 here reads CASSVGVEGVREQFF. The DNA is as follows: TGTGCCAGCAGCGTAGGGGTTGAGGGTGTCCGTGAGCAGTTCTTC.